This passage covers 21 T cell receptor beta chains from one sample sequenced in a study of blood T cell repertoires in COVID-19. Some clones are missing from TCRdb's copy, which holds only in-frame ones; the method was immunoSEQ multiplex PCR. The profile shows 390,000 or so clones, around nine tenths of them singletons. The sample was PBMCs or T cells enriched from blood (not recorded which). Receptors were obtained from a woman in her 50s who had recovered from COVID-19.

This chain joins TRBV11-2 and TRBJ1-2; weak D call: TRBD1 (5 bases). The V and J ends lost 5 bases and 4 bases respectively, with 8 bases between them. CDR1 and CDR2 from the germline V gene are SGHAT and FQNNGV. CDR3 length equals 12 residues. As DNA, the CDR3 is TGTGCCAGCAGCGGCGGGGCCTATGGCTACACCTTC. Amino acid sequence: CASSGGAYGYTF.

The V and J genes are TRBV19 and TRBJ1-1; tentatively, D is TRBD1 (6 bases). Germline V CDR1 and CDR2: LNHDA, SQIVND (reference sequence). The length of the CDR3 is 14 residues. V lost 7 bases and J lost 4, with 16 bases in between. In DNA form, the CDR3 reads TGTGCCAGTAACTCCCCAGGGGACGGCACTGAAGCTTTCTTT. Translating it yields CASNSPGDGTEAFF. The full variable domain, with the rest looked up from reference TRBV19 and TRBJ1-1, is DGGITQSPKYLFRKEGQNVTLSCEQNLNHDAMYWYRQDPGQGLRLIYYSQIVNDFQKGDIAEGYSVSREKKESFPLTVTSAQKNPTAFYLCASNSPGDGTEAFFGQGTRLTVV.

The rearrangement joins TRBV29-1 to TRBJ1-1, with D possibly being TRBD1 (6 bases). Germline lookup yields CDR1 SQVTM and CDR2 ANQGSEA. Trimming shortened V by 5 bases and J by 0 bases, and 13 bases separated the two germline ends. This CDR3 spans 14 amino acids. In DNA form, the CDR3 reads TGCAGCGTTCCAAAGAGGGGGTTGAACACTGAAGCTTTCTTT. Its translation: CSVPKRGLNTEAFF.

This clone was detected only a few times. J is TRBJ2-3 and V is TRBV12-3 or TRBV12-4, with D perhaps TRBD1 (6 bases). With 7 bases removed from V and 1 base from J, the gap between germline ends came to 9 bases. CDR3 size: 13 residues. The CDR3, as DNA: TGTGCCAGCAACCAGGGGCGCACAGATACGCAGTATTTT. It translates to CASNQGRTDTQYF.

J is TRBJ1-6 and V is TRBV28; TRBD1 matches 7 bases. Germline loops: CDR1 MDHEN, CDR2 SYDVKM. J was trimmed by 5 bases and V by 5 bases; bases with no gene match: 9. The CDR3 extends over 16 amino acids. The CDR3 here is CASSPATGPHNSPLHF. The CDR3 DNA reads TGTGCCAGCAGTCCCGCGACAGGGCCCCATAATTCACCCCTCCACTTT.

This chain joins TRBV18 and TRBJ2-5, with 7 nucleotides matching TRBD1. The CDR3 is 14 amino acids. Germline V CDR1 and CDR2: KGHSH, LQKENI. The junction had 2 bases not matched to a gene; V was cut back by 2 bases and J by 2 bases. The CDR3 DNA sequence: TGTGCCAGCTCACCAGGACAGGTTCAAGAGACCCAGTACTTC. It encodes CASSPGQVQETQYF.

The chain has TRBV5-6 and TRBJ1-2, with a weak D call TRBD1 (5 bases). Germline values: CDR1 SGHDT, CDR2 YYEEEE. V dropped 4 bases and J dropped 0 bases, with 10 bases sitting between them. The CDR3 loop spans 14 amino acids. The CDR3 loop reads CASSGGTANYGYTF. The CDR3 DNA follows: TGTGCCAGCAGCGGAGGGACGGCTAACTATGGCTACACCTTC.

This chain connects TRBV27 to TRBJ1-6; 7 nucleotides line up with TRBD1. With V trimmed by 5 bases and J by 5 bases, 18 bases remained unmatched. Germline V CDR1 and CDR2: MNHEY, SMNVEV (reference sequence). CDR3 size: 19 residues. The CDR3 DNA follows: TGTGCCAGCAGTCGACAGACAGGGCTTTTAAAGGGGCATAATTCACCCCTCCACTTT. Translating it yields CASSRQTGLLKGHNSPLHF.

The chain has TRBV24-1 and TRBJ1-5; possibly TRBD1 for D (5 bases). Germline CDR1 and CDR2: KGHDR and SFDVKD. CDR3 size: 20 residues. Trimming took 3 bases from V and 6 from J, leaving 29 bases between them. As DNA, the CDR3 is TGTGCCACCAGTGATAAGACGGGCCAGGGAAATAAAAGTATGCTTCAGCCCCAGCATTTT. The encoded protein is CATSDKTGQGNKSMLQPQHF.

J is TRBJ1-5 and V is TRBV7-2, with a tentative D call TRBD1 (6 bases). CDR1 and CDR2 from the germline V gene are SGHTA and FQGNSA. This CDR3 has 15 amino acids. Trimming stripped 5 bases from V and 1 base from J, with 12 bases between. The CDR3 loop is CASSPTGGSNQPQHF. Here the CDR3 DNA reads TGTGCCAGCAGCCCCACGGGGGGCAGCAATCAGCCCCAGCATTTT.

The DNA for the CDR3 is TGTGCCAGCAGTACCCCCCGGGGAGGGAAACAGCCCCAGCATTTT. Encoded protein: CASSTPRGGKQPQHF. The genes are TRBV28 and TRBJ1-5; D gene unclear. The germline gives CDR1 MDHEN, CDR2 SYDVKM. The V end was cut by 5 bases, the J end by 7 bases, with 18 bases between. The CDR3 is 15 residues long.

The rearrangement uses TRBV5-1 and TRBJ1-3; D is unresolved. From germline, CDR1 is SGHRS and CDR2 YFSETQ. Trimming took 0 bases from V and 0 from J, leaving 7 bases between them. This CDR3 spans 15 amino acids. This CDR3 reads CASSLGSSSGNTIYF. DNA for the CDR3: TGCGCCAGCAGCTTGGGCTCGAGCTCTGGAAACACCATATATTTT.

The rearrangement uses TRBV19 and TRBJ1-4, with 7 bases fitting TRBD1. The CDR3 consists of 15 residues. V lost 3 bases, J lost 5 bases, and 6 bases stayed unmatched. Germline V gives CDR1 LNHDA, CDR2 SQIVND (reference sequence). The CDR3 spells CASSIGQVPNEKLFF. DNA of the CDR3: TGTGCCAGTAGTATCGGACAGGTGCCCAATGAAAAACTGTTTTTT.

J is TRBJ1-2 and V is TRBV7-2; D perhaps matches TRBD1 (6 bases). Trimming cost V 0 bases and J 5 bases, with 13 bases left between them. The CDR3 has 15 residues. The V gene's germline CDR1 is SGHTA and CDR2 FQGNSA. Written as DNA, the CDR3 is TGTGCCAGCAGCTTAGCCCGTTTTACAGGGTATGGCTACACCTTC. Its translation: CASSLARFTGYGYTF.

The gene calls are TRBV27 and TRBJ1-2; weak D call: TRBD1 (5 bases). The CDR3 is 14 amino acids. CDR1 and CDR2 from the germline V gene are MNHEY and SMNVEV (reference sequence). With 2 bases removed from V and 3 bases from J, the gap between germline ends came to 10 bases. This CDR3 reads CASSLRQGDYGYTF. CDR3 bases: TGTGCCAGCAGTTTACGGCAGGGCGACTATGGCTACACCTTC.

The chain couples TRBV21-1 to TRBJ1-3; the table names TRBD1, a call not compared with the DNA. TRBV21-1 is marked as a pseudogene. This CDR3 has 15 amino acids. The CDR3 DNA reads TGTGCCAGCAGCAAAGATAAGGGGCACTGGGACACCATATATTTT. It translates to CASSKDKGHWDTIYF.

V usage is TRBV6-5 and J usage is TRBJ1-2, with a weak D call TRBD1 (6 bases). The CDR3 loop spans 16 amino acids. Trimming cost V 2 bases and J 3 bases, with 16 bases left between them. Germline CDR1 MNHEY, CDR2 SVGAGI. In DNA form, the CDR3 reads TGTGCCAGCAGTTACATTCCTCGGGGGGCTTACTATGGCTACACCTTC. Translation gives CASSYIPRGAYYGYTF.

The chain is built from TRBV29-1 and TRBJ1-5, with 7 bases matching TRBD1. The CDR3 consists of 16 residues. J lost 0 bases, V lost 7 bases, and 12 bases had no gene match. The germline V gene encodes CDR1 SQVTM and CDR2 ANQGSEA. In DNA form, the CDR3 reads TGCAGCGCCACAACGGGACAGCCCTATAGCAATCAGCCCCAGCATTTT. Translated: CSATTGQPYSNQPQHF.

V usage is TRBV19 and J usage is TRBJ2-4; 7 bases are shared with TRBD2. V trimming: 7 bases; J trimming: 12 bases; junction bases outside the gene matches: 9. Germline V lookup: CDR1 LNHDA, CDR2 SQIVND (reference sequence). This CDR3 is 12 amino acids long. The CDR3 DNA sequence: TGTGCCAGTAACACCCCGGGACTACCTCAGTACTTC. Translating it yields CASNTPGLPQYF.

This clone has only one observation. The CDR3 region is CASTPLGNVNGYTF. In DNA, the CDR3 is TGTGCCAGCACACCCCTGGGCAATGTCAATGGCTACACCTTC. The chain is built from TRBV28 and TRBJ1-2; unclear D gene. Per germline, CDR1 MDHEN and CDR2 SYDVKM. This CDR3 region has 14 residues. The V end was cut by 7 bases, the J end by 6 bases, with 18 bases between.

The chain is built from TRBV24-1 and TRBJ1-2; 12 positions match TRBD1. The CDR3 runs to 15 residues. Trimming took 5 bases from V and 8 from J; bases not matched to a gene: 8. Germline V gene lookup returns CDR1 KGHDR and CDR2 SFDVKD. This CDR3 is CATSAGDRGLEGYTF. The DNA for the CDR3 is TGTGCCACCAGTGCTGGGGACAGGGGGCTTGAGGGCTACACCTTC.